This T cell receptor beta chain derives from a study of cytomegalovirus exposure and HLA in healthy donors. Study-wide findings and caveats: Within the 130 or so validation repertoires, first-cohort TCR clusters tended to co-occur, according to a later analysis. A few CMV-associated chains were confirmed in vitro to be specific for CMV antigens.

Germline V gene data show CDR1 as MDHEN and CDR2 as SYDVKM. The V end lost 5 bases, the J end lost 4 bases, and 17 bases lay between the germline ends. The CDR3 is made up of 15 amino acids. Separate from the roughly 670-subject first cohort, the approximately 130-subject validation cohort was the one that the donors belonged to. The protocol was immunoSEQ multiplex PCR, while the TCRdb copy is restricted to in-frame clones and leaves out a portion. The sample includes about 160,000 clones, around 85% of them seen just once. To note about this clone: The antigen is unknown.

The genes are TRBV28 and TRBJ1-1; D is uncertain. The receptor was isolated from a woman aged 25 to 39 in good health and CMV-seronegative. The specimen sequenced was PBMCs. CDR3 loop: CASSGYTAGGTEAFF. CDR3 nucleotides: TGTGCCAGCAGTGGTTATACCGCAGGAGGCACTGAAGCTTTCTTT.